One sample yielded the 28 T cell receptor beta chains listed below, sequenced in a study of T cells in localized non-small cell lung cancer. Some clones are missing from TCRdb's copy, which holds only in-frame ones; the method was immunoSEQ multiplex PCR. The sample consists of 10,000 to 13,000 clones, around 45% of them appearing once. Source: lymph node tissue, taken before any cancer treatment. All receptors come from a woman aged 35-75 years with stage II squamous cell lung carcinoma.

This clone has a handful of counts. The CDR3 region is CASSWTGRTEAFF. In nucleotides, the CDR3 is TGTGCCAGCAGCTGGACAGGGAGGACTGAAGCTTTCTTT. This sequence joins TRBV6-8 and TRBJ1-1; 8 nucleotides agree with TRBD1. Germline-derived CDR1 and CDR2 are MNHGY and SAAAGT. This CDR3 is 13 amino acids long. The V gene end was trimmed by 6 bases and the J gene end by 5 bases; junction bases not matched to a gene: 5.

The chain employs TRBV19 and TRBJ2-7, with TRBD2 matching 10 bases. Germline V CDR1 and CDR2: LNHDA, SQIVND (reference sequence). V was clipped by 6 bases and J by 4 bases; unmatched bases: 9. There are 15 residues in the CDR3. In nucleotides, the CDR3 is TGTGCCAGTAGCCGCGCTAGCGGGAGTAAATACGAGCAGTACTTC. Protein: CASSRASGSKYEQYF.

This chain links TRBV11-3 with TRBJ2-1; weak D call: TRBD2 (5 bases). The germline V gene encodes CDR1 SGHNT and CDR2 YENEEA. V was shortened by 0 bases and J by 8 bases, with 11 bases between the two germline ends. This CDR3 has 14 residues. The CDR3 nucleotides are TGTGCCAGCAGCTTAGATTTCCTAGCCTATGAGCAGTTCTTC. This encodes CASSLDFLAYEQFF.

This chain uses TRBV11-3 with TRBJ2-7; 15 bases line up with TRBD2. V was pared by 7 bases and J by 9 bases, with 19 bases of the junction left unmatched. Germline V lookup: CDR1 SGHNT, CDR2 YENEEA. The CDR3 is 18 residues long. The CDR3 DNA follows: TGTGCCAGCAACAATCCGGGACTAGCGGGAGGAAGGGACTATGTGCAGTACTTC. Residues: CASNNPGLAGGRDYVQYF.

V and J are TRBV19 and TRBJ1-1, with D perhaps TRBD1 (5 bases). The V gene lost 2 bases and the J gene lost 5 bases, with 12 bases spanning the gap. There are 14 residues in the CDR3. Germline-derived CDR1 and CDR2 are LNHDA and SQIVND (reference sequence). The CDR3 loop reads CASSIQGLATEAFF. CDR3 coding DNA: TGTGCCAGTAGTATACAGGGTTTGGCTACTGAAGCTTTCTTT.

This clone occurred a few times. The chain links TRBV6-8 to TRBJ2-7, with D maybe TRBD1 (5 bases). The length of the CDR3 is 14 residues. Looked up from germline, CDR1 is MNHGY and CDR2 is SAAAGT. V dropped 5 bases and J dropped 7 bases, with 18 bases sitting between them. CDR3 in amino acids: CASSTQGSLYEQYF. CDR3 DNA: TGTGCCAGCAGTACGCAGGGATCCCTCTATGAGCAGTACTTC.

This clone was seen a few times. In DNA, the CDR3 is TGTGCCACCAGTCCTAGAGGGGCTAGCGGGGCCAATGAGCAGTTCTTC. The encoded protein is CATSPRGASGANEQFF. The chain has TRBV15 and TRBJ2-1; 9 bases agree with TRBD2. The V gene's germline CDR1 is LNHNV and CDR2 YYDKDF (reference sequence). V shed 6 bases, J shed 6 bases, and the junction held 12 bases outside the gene matches. This CDR3 contains 16 residues.

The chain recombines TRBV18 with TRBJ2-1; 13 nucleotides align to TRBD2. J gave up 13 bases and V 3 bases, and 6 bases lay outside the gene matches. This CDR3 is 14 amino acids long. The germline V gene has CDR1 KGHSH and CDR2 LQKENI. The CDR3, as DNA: TGTGCCAGCTCACCGGCCGGGACTAGCGGGACACAGTTCTTC. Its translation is CASSPAGTSGTQFF.

The CDR3 loop reads CAISLAGDTQYF. CDR3 nucleotide sequence: TGTGCCATCAGCTTGGCGGGAGATACGCAGTATTTT. The V call is TRBV6-8, the J call TRBJ2-3; D is possibly TRBD2 (5 bases). Germline CDR1 and CDR2: MNHGY and SAAAGT. The CDR3 has 12 residues. V was clipped by 10 bases and J by 5 bases, with 13 bases between them.

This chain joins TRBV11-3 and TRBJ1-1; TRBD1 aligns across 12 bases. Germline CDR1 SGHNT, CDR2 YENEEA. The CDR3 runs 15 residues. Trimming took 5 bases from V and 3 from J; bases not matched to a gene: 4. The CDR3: CASSGTGGPDTEAFF. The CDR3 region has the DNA TGTGCCAGCAGCGGGACAGGGGGCCCGGACACTGAAGCTTTCTTT. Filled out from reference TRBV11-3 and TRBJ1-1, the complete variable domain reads EAGVVQSPRYKIIEKKQPVAFWCNPISGHNTLYWYLQNLGQGPELLIRYENEEAVDDSQLPKDRFSAERLKGVDSTLKIQPAELGDSAVYLCASSGTGGPDTEAFFGQGTRLTVV.

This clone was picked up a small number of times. CDR3 nucleotide sequence: TGTGCCTGGACGTTACAGGGGCCAAGGACTGAAGCTTTCTTT. This codes for CAWTLQGPRTEAFF. The V call is TRBV30, the J call TRBJ1-1; 7 bases line up with TRBD1. The CDR3 contains 14 residues. In germline, CDR1 is GTSNPN, CDR2 SVGIG (reference sequence). V trimming: 4 bases; J trimming: 5 bases; junction bases outside the gene matches: 10.

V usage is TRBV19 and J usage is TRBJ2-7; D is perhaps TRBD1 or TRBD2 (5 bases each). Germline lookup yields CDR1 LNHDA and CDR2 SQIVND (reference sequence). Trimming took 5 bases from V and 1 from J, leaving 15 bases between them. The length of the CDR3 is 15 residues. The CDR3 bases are TGTGCCAGTAGTTCGAGGGCAGGGACGTCCTACGAGCAGTACTTC. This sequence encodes CASSSRAGTSYEQYF. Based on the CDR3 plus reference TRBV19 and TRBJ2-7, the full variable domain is DGGITQSPKYLFRKEGQNVTLSCEQNLNHDAMYWYRQDPGQGLRLIYYSQIVNDFQKGDIAEGYSVSREKKESFPLTVTSAQKNPTAFYLCASSSRAGTSYEQYFGPGTRLTVT.

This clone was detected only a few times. CDR3 residues: CASSGTQAGEREKLFF. In nucleotides, the CDR3 is TGTGCCAGCAGTGGGACCCAGGCCGGGGAACGGGAAAAACTGTTTTTT. The rearrangement joins TRBV6-4 to TRBJ1-4; D is ambiguous. Germline V gene lookup returns CDR1 MRHNA and CDR2 SNTAGT. V gave up 4 bases and J gave up 8 bases, with 20 bases separating them. There are 16 residues in the CDR3.

The DNA of the CDR3 is TGTGCCAGCAGCAACCGACAGGGTGTTATTGAGCAGTACTTC. Translating it yields CASSNRQGVIEQYF. This chain connects TRBV6-8 to TRBJ2-7; 7 nucleotides line up with TRBD1. Germline values: CDR1 MNHGY, CDR2 SAAAGT. The V and J ends lost 6 bases and 7 bases, in that order; junction bases with no gene match: 12. This CDR3 spans 14 amino acids.

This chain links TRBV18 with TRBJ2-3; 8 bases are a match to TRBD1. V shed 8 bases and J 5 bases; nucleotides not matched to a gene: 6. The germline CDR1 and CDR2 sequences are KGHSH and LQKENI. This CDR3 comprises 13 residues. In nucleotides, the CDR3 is TGTGCCAGCAAAGGGACAGGTGAAGATACGCAGTATTTT. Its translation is CASKGTGEDTQYF. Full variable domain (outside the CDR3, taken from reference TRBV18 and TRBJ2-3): NAGVMQNPRHLVRRRGQEARLRCSPMKGHSHVYWYRQLPEEGLKFMVYLQKENIIDESGMPKERFSAEFPKEGPSILRIQQVVRGDSAAYFCASKGTGEDTQYFGPGTRLTVL.

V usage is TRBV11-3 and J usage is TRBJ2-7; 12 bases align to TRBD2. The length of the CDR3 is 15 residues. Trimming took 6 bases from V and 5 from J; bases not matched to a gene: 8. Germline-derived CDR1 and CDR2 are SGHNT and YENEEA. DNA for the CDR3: TGTGCCAGCAGTCCCCGACTAGCGGGGGAAGACGAGCAGTACTTC. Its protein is CASSPRLAGEDEQYF.

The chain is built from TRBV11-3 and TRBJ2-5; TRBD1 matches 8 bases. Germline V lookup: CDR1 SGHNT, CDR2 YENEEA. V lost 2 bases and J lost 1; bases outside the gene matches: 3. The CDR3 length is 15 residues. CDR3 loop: CASSLLDRGQETQYF. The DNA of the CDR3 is TGTGCCAGCAGCTTATTAGACAGGGGCCAAGAGACCCAGTACTTC.

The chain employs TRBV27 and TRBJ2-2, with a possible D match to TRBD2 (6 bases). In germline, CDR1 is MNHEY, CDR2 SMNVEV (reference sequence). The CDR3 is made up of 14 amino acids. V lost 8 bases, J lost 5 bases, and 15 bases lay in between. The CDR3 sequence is CASGSGLGTGELFF. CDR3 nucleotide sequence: TGTGCCAGCGGTAGCGGCCTTGGGACCGGGGAGCTGTTTTTT.

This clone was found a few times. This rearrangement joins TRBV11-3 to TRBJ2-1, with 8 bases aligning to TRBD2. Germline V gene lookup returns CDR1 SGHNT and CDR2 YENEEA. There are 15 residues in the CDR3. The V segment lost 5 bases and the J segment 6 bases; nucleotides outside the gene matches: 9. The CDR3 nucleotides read TGTGCCAGCAGCCCGGGGACTAGGGGGGGCAATGAGCAGTTCTTC. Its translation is CASSPGTRGGNEQFF. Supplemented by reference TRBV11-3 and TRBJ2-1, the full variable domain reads EAGVVQSPRYKIIEKKQPVAFWCNPISGHNTLYWYLQNLGQGPELLIRYENEEAVDDSQLPKDRFSAERLKGVDSTLKIQPAELGDSAVYLCASSPGTRGGNEQFFGPGTRLTVL.

The CDR3 bases are TGTGCCAGCAGTCTCCCGGGGGTCCCCTGGCCCCAGCATTTT. Translating it yields CASSLPGVPWPQHF. V gene TRBV28 combines with J gene TRBJ1-5, with D possibly TRBD1 on 5 matching bases. V lost 5 bases and J lost 9, with 17 bases in between. The germline V gene encodes CDR1 MDHEN and CDR2 SYDVKM. The CDR3 covers 14 residues.

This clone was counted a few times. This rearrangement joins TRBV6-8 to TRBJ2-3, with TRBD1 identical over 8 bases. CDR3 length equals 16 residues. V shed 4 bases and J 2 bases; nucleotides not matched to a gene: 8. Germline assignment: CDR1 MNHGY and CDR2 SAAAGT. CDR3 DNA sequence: TGTGCCAGCAGTTTAGGGACAGGCATAACCACAGATACGCAGTATTTT. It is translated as CASSLGTGITTDTQYF.

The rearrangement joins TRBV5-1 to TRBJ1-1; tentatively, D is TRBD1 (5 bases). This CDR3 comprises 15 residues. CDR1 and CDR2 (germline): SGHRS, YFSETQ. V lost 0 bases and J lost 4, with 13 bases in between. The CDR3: CASSLAGGESTEAFF. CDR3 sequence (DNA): TGCGCCAGCAGCTTGGCGGGAGGGGAGAGCACTGAAGCTTTCTTT.

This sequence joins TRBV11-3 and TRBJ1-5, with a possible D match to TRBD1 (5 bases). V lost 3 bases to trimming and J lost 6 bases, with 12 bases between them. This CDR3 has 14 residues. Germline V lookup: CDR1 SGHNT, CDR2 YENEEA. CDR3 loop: CASSLAGGSQPQHF. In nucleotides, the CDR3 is TGTGCCAGCAGCTTGGCCGGGGGTAGTCAGCCCCAGCATTTT. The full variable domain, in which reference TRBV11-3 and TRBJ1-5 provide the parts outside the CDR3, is EAGVVQSPRYKIIEKKQPVAFWCNPISGHNTLYWYLQNLGQGPELLIRYENEEAVDDSQLPKDRFSAERLKGVDSTLKIQPAELGDSAVYLCASSLAGGSQPQHFGDGTRLSIL.

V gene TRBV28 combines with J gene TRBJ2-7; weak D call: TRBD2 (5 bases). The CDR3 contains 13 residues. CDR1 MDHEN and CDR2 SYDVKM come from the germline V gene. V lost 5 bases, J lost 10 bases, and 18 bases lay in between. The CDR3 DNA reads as TGTGCCAGCAGTCAGCCGGGGTACCGAGGACAGTACTTC. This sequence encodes CASSQPGYRGQYF.

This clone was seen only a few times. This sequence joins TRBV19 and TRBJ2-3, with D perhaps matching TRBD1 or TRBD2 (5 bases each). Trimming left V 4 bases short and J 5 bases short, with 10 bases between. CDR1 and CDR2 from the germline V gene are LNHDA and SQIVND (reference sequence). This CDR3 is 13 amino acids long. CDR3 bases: TGTGCCAGTAGTAAGAAGAGGGGAGATACGCAGTATTTT. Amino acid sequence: CASSKKRGDTQYF.

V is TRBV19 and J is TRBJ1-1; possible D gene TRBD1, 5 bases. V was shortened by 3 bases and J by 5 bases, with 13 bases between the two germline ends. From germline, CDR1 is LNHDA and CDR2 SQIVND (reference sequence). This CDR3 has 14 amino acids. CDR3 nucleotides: TGTGCCAGTAGTATCCAGGGTTCGAAGACTGAAGCTTTCTTT. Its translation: CASSIQGSKTEAFF.

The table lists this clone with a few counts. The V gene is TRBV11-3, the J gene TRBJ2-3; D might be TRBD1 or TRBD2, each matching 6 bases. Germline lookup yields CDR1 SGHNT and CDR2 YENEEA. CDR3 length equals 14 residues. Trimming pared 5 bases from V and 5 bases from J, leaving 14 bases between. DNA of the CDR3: TGTGCCAGCAGCCCGGTAGGGGGGATAGATACGCAGTATTTT. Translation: CASSPVGGIDTQYF.

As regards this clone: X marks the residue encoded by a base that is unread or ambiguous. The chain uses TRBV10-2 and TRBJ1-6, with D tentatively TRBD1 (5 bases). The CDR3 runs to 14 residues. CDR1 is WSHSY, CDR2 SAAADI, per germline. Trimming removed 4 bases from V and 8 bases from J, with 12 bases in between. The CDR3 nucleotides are TGCGCCAGCAGTGYTGTGGCGGGGGATTCACCCCTCCACTTT. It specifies CASSXVAGDSPLHF.